This entry concerns a single TCR beta chain. Authors' data handling: Estimated nucleated cell counts came from reference gene primer amplification. The protocol was immunoSEQ multiplex PCR, while the TCRdb copy is restricted to in-frame clones and leaves out a portion. V and J calls plus clone size are reproduced from that table; the DNA served to infer D and trimming. The sample shows some 520,000 clones, roughly 89% of them seen only once. Seattle cases were enrolled at active infection and followed longitudinally. These data originate in a study of blood T cell repertoires in COVID-19. The overall study: Spain, Italy and the United States supplied samples that represented acute and convalescent COVID-19. PBMCs, B-cell-depleted T cells, or T cells provided the cDNA or gDNA that made up the material.

Germline values: CDR1 MNHEY, CDR2 SMNVEV (reference sequence). This CDR3 is 14 amino acids long. Trimming left V 5 bases short and J 5 bases short, with 12 bases between. The receptor was derived from a man aged 18 to 29 with COVID-19, enrolled during active disease. The genes are TRBV27 and TRBJ2-2; weak D call: TRBD1 (7 bases). The sequenced sample was peripheral blood. The CDR3 protein is CASSAGQPTGELFF. The DNA for the CDR3 is TGTGCCAGCAGTGCGGGACAGCCGACCGGGGAGCTGTTTTTT.